Presented here are 21 T cell receptor beta chains from one specimen sequenced in a study of long-term antiretroviral therapy in people with HIV. The libraries were made with immunoSEQ v3.0 at survey level. Assay used: immunoSEQ multiplex PCR; TCRdb lists only in-frame clones, some missing. The sample holds more than 25,000 clones; 79% are singletons and the top ten take approximately 10%. Sequencing was performed on unsorted PBMCs, taken 2.1 years after starting antiretroviral therapy. The source is a man younger than 40 with HIV.

CDR3 sequence (DNA): TGTGCCAGCTCCCGGGACAGGGGGGCCACTGAAGCTTTCTTT. Protein product: CASSRDRGATEAFF. The rearrangement joins TRBV18 to TRBJ1-1; 11 bases line up with TRBD1. The CDR3 length is 14 residues. The V and J ends lost 6 bases and 4 bases, in that order; junction bases with no gene match: 4. From germline, CDR1 is KGHSH and CDR2 LQKENI.

This chain links TRBV28 with TRBJ2-1; 10 nucleotides agree with TRBD2. The germline V gene has CDR1 MDHEN and CDR2 SYDVKM. The CDR3 totals 15 residues. V shed 7 bases, J shed 7 bases, and the junction held 10 bases outside the gene matches. CDR3 in amino acids: CASNFGAGGLNEQFF. Written as DNA, the CDR3 is TGTGCCAGCAACTTCGGAGCGGGGGGGTTGAATGAGCAGTTCTTC.

The V call is TRBV16, the J call TRBJ1-5; tentatively, D is TRBD1 (5 bases). The germline V and J ends were trimmed by 0 bases and 7 bases, with 7 bases remaining between them. The CDR3 length is 13 residues. The V gene's germline CDR1 is KGHSY and CDR2 FQNENV. DNA for the CDR3: TGTGCCAGCAGCCAATCCAGACAGCAGCCCCAGCATTTT. It is translated as CASSQSRQQPQHF. The entire variable domain, with the rest obtained from reference TRBV16 and TRBJ1-5, is as follows: GEEVAQTPKHLVRGEGQKAKLYCAPIKGHSYVFWYQQVLKNEFKFLISFQNENVFDETGMPKERFSAKCLPNSPCSLEIQATKLEDSAVYFCASSQSRQQPQHFGDGTRLSIL.

This clone was counted a single time. The chain carries TRBV7-2 and TRBJ2-3, with 8 nucleotides matching TRBD2. J was trimmed by 0 bases and V by 4 bases; bases with no gene match: 6. Per germline, CDR1 SGHTA and CDR2 FQGNSA. There are 16 residues in the CDR3. The CDR3: CASSSGLAGSTDTQYF. The CDR3 DNA is TGTGCCAGCAGCTCAGGACTAGCCGGAAGCACAGATACGCAGTATTTT.

The rearrangement links TRBV7-3 to TRBJ1-5, with TRBD1 matching 8 bases. Germline CDR1 reads SGHTA; CDR2 reads FQGTGA. The CDR3 extends over 13 amino acids. V was pared by 4 bases and J by 7 bases, with 3 bases of the junction left unmatched. CDR3 amino acids: CASSSTGGQPQHF. CDR3 DNA: TGTGCCAGCAGCTCCACAGGGGGGCAGCCCCAGCATTTT.

The chain links TRBV19 to TRBJ2-5; 10 positions agree with TRBD1. V was clipped by 4 bases and J by 5 bases; unmatched bases: 4. Germline V CDR1 and CDR2: LNHDA, SQIVND (reference sequence). This CDR3 has 14 amino acids. The CDR3 sequence: CASSTGQGQETQYF. The CDR3 DNA is TGTGCCAGTAGTACGGGACAGGGGCAGGAGACCCAGTACTTC.

Only one count was recorded for this clone. CDR3 residues: CASSFSGDGWKTQYF. The CDR3 DNA is TGTGCCAGCAGCTTTAGCGGTGACGGGTGGAAGACCCAGTACTTC. The gene calls are TRBV9 and TRBJ2-5, with D possibly being TRBD2 (6 bases). The CDR3 length is 15 residues. Trimming pared 4 bases from V and 6 bases from J, leaving 19 bases between. Germline assignment: CDR1 SGDLS and CDR2 YYNGEE.

J is TRBJ2-5 and V is TRBV7-2; a weak D match, TRBD2 (6 bases). The length of the CDR3 is 14 residues. The germline CDR1 and CDR2 sequences are SGHTA and FQGNSA. Trimming took off 1 base at V and 5 bases at J, with 11 bases between the two ends. This CDR3 reads CASSLGGAFETQYF. In DNA form, the CDR3 reads TGTGCCAGCAGCTTAGGCGGGGCCTTCGAGACCCAGTACTTC.

The rearrangement uses TRBV7-2 and TRBJ2-1; 8 bases line up with TRBD2. The CDR3 is made up of 15 amino acids. V shed 3 bases, J shed 5 bases, and the junction held 6 bases outside the gene matches. Germline values: CDR1 SGHTA, CDR2 FQGNSA. CDR3 amino acids: CASSLAGTRDNEQFF. CDR3 nucleotides: TGTGCCAGCAGCTTGGCCGGGACTAGAGACAATGAGCAGTTCTTC.

This clone was counted between two and nine times. The chain employs TRBV7-9 and TRBJ2-7; 14 bases align to TRBD2. This CDR3 region has 17 residues. Trimming took 5 bases from V and 3 from J; bases not matched to a gene: 9. Germline V gene sequence: CDR1 SEHNR, CDR2 FQNEAQ (reference sequence). The chain's CDR3 is CASSEGLAGELGYEQYF. CDR3 bases: TGTGCCAGCAGCGAGGGACTAGCGGGGGAGCTCGGCTACGAGCAGTACTTC.

The rearrangement uses TRBV2 and TRBJ1-6; the match to TRBD1 covers 7 bases. V dropped 0 bases and J dropped 14; count of bases not matched to a gene: 4. The CDR3 covers 13 residues. Germline-derived CDR1 and CDR2 are SNHLY and FYNNEI. The CDR3 sequence is CASSEAHGQALHF. The CDR3 nucleotides read TGTGCCAGCAGTGAAGCCCATGGACAGGCCCTCCACTTT. Full variable domain (missing parts from reference TRBV2 and TRBJ1-6): EPEVTQTPSHQVTQMGQEVILRCVPISNHLYFYWYRQILGQKVEFLVSFYNNEISEKSEIFDDQFSVERPDGSNFTLKIRSTKLEDSAMYFCASSEAHGQALHFGNGTRLTVT.

The V call is TRBV6-1, the J call TRBJ2-1; TRBD1 agrees at 7 bases. Unmatched junction bases numbered 5, after V lost 8 bases and J lost 7 bases. This CDR3 contains 12 residues. Germline-derived CDR1 and CDR2 are MNHNS and SASEGT. CDR3 nucleotides: TGTGCCAGCTTTGACAGGGCAAATGAGCAGTTCTTC. Amino acids: CASFDRANEQFF.

V gene TRBV30 combines with J gene TRBJ2-1, with D maybe TRBD1 (5 bases). Trimming removed 5 bases at V and 5 bases at J, with 7 bases between. The CDR3 has 11 residues. CDR1 is GTSNPN and CDR2 is SVGIG in the germline V gene (reference sequence). In DNA, the CDR3 is TGTGCCTGGGCACAGGACAATGAGCAGTTCTTC. It encodes CAWAQDNEQFF.

In this sample, this clone turned up once. This chain links TRBV19 with TRBJ2-1; tentative D call: TRBD1 (7 bases). Germline V gene sequence: CDR1 LNHDA, CDR2 SQIVND (reference sequence). CDR3 length equals 14 residues. Trimming removed 5 bases from V and 5 bases from J, with 13 bases in between. DNA of the CDR3: TGTGCCAGTAGTCCGCGGGACAGCAACAATGAGCAGTTCTTC. This codes for CASSPRDSNNEQFF.

The rearrangement links TRBV11-3 to TRBJ2-1; 11 bases are a match to TRBD2. This CDR3 is 18 amino acids long. Germline V CDR1 and CDR2: SGHNT, YENEEA. Trimming cost V 1 base and J 4 bases; bases outside gene matches: 9. CDR3 nucleotides: TGTGCCAGCAGCTTAGGTCAAAATAGCGGGGGGGCTTACAATGAGCAGTTCTTC. This encodes CASSLGQNSGGAYNEQFF.

This clone came up once. The chain carries TRBV9 and TRBJ1-1; TRBD1 matches 8 bases. The germline CDR1 and CDR2 sequences are SGDLS and YYNGEE. The CDR3 covers 16 residues. The trim removed 4 bases at V and 6 bases at J, leaving 14 bases unmatched. CDR3 amino acids: CASSSGQGVGVAEAFF. The CDR3 DNA reads as TGTGCCAGCAGCTCAGGACAGGGAGTAGGGGTCGCTGAAGCTTTCTTT. The variable domain in full, with the rest retrieved from reference TRBV9 and TRBJ1-1, is DSGVTQTPKHLITATGQRVTLRCSPRSGDLSVYWYQQSLDQGLQFLIQYYNGEERAKGNILERFSAQQFPDLHSELNLSSLELGDSALYFCASSSGQGVGVAEAFFGQGTRLTVV.

The chain combines TRBV7-6 with TRBJ2-3; 8 nucleotides line up with TRBD2. Trimming at V came to 1 base and at J to 0 bases, leaving 3 bases not matched to a gene. The germline V gene encodes CDR1 SGHVS and CDR2 FNYEAQ. This CDR3 has 16 amino acids. CDR3 sequence reads: CASSLGSGSSTDTQYF. The DNA for the CDR3 is TGTGCCAGCAGCTTAGGCAGCGGGAGTAGCACAGATACGCAGTATTTT.

The V and J genes are TRBV5-1 and TRBJ2-1; possibly TRBD2 for D (6 bases). Trimming took off 6 bases at V and 1 base at J, with 17 bases between the two ends. CDR1 SGHRS and CDR2 YFSETQ come from the germline V gene. This CDR3 is built from 16 residues. The CDR3 DNA reads as TGCGCCAGCACACTGACGGCTAGCGCGTCCTACAATGAGCAGTTCTTC. It specifies CASTLTASASYNEQFF.

This chain connects TRBV6-5 to TRBJ2-1; a weak D match, TRBD1 (6 bases). The CDR3 consists of 13 residues. Germline loops: CDR1 MNHEY, CDR2 SVGAGI. Trimming removed 5 bases at V and 9 bases at J, with 14 bases between. CDR3: CASSTDRRGEQFF. Here the CDR3 DNA reads TGTGCCAGCAGTACAGACAGGCGAGGTGAGCAGTTCTTC.

This clone is termed medium-sized. This chain uses TRBV29-1 with TRBJ2-7; tentative D call: TRBD1 (5 bases). Trimming took 4 bases from V and 5 from J, leaving 12 bases between them. This CDR3 has 12 residues. The germline V gene has CDR1 SQVTM and CDR2 ANQGSEA. The CDR3 DNA reads as TGCAGCGTTGTTCAGGGTAAGGACGAGCAGTACTTC. It translates to CSVVQGKDEQYF.

This clone showed up just a few times. The chain links TRBV2 to TRBJ1-1; D is perhaps TRBD1 (5 bases). The V end was cut by 5 bases, the J end by 5 bases, with 18 bases between. Germline V CDR1 and CDR2: SNHLY, FYNNEI. The CDR3 covers 15 residues. CDR3 in amino acids: CASSRPGTGRTEAFF. The CDR3 coding sequence is TGTGCCAGCAGTCGGCCCGGGACTGGGAGGACTGAAGCTTTCTTT.